In its sample, the clone carrying this T cell receptor beta chain was seen many times. This record comes from a study of CDR3 diversity in severe acne. TCRdb re-analysed the PCR reads in MiXCR, keeping a single row per CDR3 protein. The data show 97,000 or so distinct CDR3 sequences, around 56% seen once. The CDR3 length is 13 residues. Trimming removed 4 bases from V and 1 base from J, with 8 bases in between. Germline V gene data show CDR1 as SEHNR and CDR2 as FQNEAQ (reference sequence). This TCR derives from a male donor with acne. The V call is TRBV7-9, the J call TRBJ2-7; no firm D call. Material for sequencing was blood. CDR3 protein: CASSSQLSYEQYV. The CDR3 DNA follows: TGTGCCAGCAGCTCACAACTTTCCTACGAGCAGTACGTC.